This T cell receptor beta chain was observed in a study of tissue T cells after allogeneic stem cell transplantation. Regarding the study as a whole: In patients and mice, blood and spleen missed much of tissue repertoire.

Time point denoted: mouse harvest day 7 after allogeneic transplant. The graft held 10^6 splenic CD5+ T cells and 10^7 T-cell-depleted bone marrow cells. In regard to this clone: The antigen is not known. Gene and germline names: mouse.

CDR3 sequences, V/J genes, frequencies and template counts came from survey-depth TCRbeta sequencing. TCRdb's copy holds only in-frame clones and misses some; the assay was immunoSEQ multiplex PCR. The sample has around 7,700 clones, 50% to 55% seen once; the top ten hold around 5.1%. Sequenced input: gut tissue. This clonotype was obtained from a female BALB/c mouse given C57BL/6 T cells with graft-versus-host disease after an allogeneic hematopoietic cell transplant.

The chain's CDR3 is CASSDWEAETLYF. The CDR3 bases that were read are TGTGCCAGCTCCGACTGGGAGGCAGAAACGCTGTAT. The chain combines TRBV12-1 with TRBJ2-3, with 7 bases fitting TRBD2. The read falls 1 residue short of the CDR3 end, and the missing part is taken from the germline J gene. CDR1 and CDR2 from the germline V gene are SGHSN and HYEKVE. V gave up 4 bases and J gave up 3 bases; unmatched junction bases: 3. There are 13 residues in the CDR3.